This TCR beta chain came from a study of T cells after yellow fever vaccination. One entry per CDR3 protein, called by TCRdb with MiXCR from the 5' RACE reads. The sample has fewer than 450,000 distinct CDR3 sequences; 11% are singletons. The sequence was collected from a man younger than 30 who received the YFV17D yellow fever vaccine. The sample consisted of PBMCs, taken on the day of the first yellow fever vaccination.

The CDR3 protein is CASSMGGRRNTEAFF. The CDR3 DNA reads TGTGCCAGCAGTATGGGAGGTAGGAGGAACACTGAAGCTTTCTTT. V gene TRBV6-1 combines with J gene TRBJ1-1; D unresolved. Trimming removed 5 bases at V and 1 base at J, with 14 bases between. This CDR3 contains 15 residues. Germline V gene data show CDR1 as MNHNS and CDR2 as SASEGT.